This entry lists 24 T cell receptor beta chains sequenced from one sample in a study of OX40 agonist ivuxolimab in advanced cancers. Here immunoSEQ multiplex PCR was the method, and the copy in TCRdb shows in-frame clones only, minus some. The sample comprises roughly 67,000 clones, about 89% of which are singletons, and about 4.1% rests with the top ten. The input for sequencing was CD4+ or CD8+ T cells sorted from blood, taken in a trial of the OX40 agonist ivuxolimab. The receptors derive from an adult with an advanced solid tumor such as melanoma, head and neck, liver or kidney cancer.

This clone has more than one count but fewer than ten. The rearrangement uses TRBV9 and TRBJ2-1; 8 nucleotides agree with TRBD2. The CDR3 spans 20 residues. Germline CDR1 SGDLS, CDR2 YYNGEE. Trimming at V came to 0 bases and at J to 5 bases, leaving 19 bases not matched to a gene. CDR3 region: CASSVGGELAATQRDNEQFF. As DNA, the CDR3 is TGTGCCAGCAGCGTAGGCGGTGAACTAGCGGCAACCCAGAGGGACAATGAGCAGTTCTTC.

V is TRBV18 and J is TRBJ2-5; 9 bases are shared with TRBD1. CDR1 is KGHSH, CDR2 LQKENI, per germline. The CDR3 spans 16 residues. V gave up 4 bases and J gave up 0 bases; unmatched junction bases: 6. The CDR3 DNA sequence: TGTGCCAGCTCACAGGCCGGGACAGGGAACCAAGAGACCCAGTACTTC. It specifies CASSQAGTGNQETQYF.

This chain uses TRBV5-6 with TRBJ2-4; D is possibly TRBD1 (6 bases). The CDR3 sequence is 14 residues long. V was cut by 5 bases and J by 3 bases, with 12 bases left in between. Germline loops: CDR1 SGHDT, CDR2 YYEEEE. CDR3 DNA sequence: TGTGCCAGCAGGTTACAGGGAGACAAAAACATTCAGTACTTC. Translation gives CASRLQGDKNIQYF.

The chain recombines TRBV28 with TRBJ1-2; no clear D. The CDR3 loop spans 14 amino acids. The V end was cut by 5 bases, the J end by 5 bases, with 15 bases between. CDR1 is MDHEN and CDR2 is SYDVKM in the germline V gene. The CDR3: CASSGSHLVYGYTF. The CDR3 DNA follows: TGTGCCAGCAGTGGTTCCCATCTAGTTTATGGCTACACCTTC.

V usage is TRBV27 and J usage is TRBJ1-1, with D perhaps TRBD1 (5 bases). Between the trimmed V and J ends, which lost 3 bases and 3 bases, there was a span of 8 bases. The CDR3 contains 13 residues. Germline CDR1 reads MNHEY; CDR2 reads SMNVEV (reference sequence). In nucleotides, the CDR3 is TGTGCCAGCAGTTTGGGGCAATACACTGAAGCTTTCTTT. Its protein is CASSLGQYTEAFF.

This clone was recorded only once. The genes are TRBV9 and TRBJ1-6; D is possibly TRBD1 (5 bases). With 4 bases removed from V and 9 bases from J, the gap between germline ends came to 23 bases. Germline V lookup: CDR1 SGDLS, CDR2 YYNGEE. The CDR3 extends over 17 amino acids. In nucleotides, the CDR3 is TGTGCCAGCAGCTTGCGGGACGGGGGGGGTATGGGTTCACCCCTCCACTTT. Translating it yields CASSLRDGGGMGSPLHF.

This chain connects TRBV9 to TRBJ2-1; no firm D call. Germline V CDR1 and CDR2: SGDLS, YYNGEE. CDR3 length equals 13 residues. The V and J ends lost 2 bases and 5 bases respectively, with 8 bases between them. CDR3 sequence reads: CASSVNSNNEQFF. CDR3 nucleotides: TGTGCCAGCAGCGTTAATTCCAACAATGAGCAGTTCTTC.

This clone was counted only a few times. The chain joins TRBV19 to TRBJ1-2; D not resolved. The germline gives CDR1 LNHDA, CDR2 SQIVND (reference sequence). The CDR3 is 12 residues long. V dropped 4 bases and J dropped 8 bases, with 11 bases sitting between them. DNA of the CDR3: TGTGCCAGTAGTAACCAGGCGGAAGGCTACACCTTC. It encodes CASSNQAEGYTF.

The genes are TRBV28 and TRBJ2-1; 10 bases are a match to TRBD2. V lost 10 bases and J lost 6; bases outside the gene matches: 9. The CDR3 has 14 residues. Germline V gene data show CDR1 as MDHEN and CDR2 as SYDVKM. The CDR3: CAIKREGLGNEQFF. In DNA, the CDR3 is TGTGCCATTAAGCGGGAGGGCCTGGGCAATGAGCAGTTCTTC.

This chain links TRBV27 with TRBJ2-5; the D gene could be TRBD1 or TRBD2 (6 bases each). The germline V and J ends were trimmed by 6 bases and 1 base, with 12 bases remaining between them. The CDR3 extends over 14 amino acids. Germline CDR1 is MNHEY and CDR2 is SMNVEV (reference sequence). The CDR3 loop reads CASSGGTFQETQYF. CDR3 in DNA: TGTGCCAGCAGCGGAGGGACATTCCAAGAGACCCAGTACTTC.

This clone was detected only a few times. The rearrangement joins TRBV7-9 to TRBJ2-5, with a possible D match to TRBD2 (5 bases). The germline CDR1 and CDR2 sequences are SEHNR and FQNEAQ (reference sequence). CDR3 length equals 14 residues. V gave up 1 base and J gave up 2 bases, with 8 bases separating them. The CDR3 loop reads CASSLVGLQETQYF. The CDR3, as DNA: TGTGCCAGCAGCTTAGTCGGACTTCAAGAGACCCAGTACTTC.

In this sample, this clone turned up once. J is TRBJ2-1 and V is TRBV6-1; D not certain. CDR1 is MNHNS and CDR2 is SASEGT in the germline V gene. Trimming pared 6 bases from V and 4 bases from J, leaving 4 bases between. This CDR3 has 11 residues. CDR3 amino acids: CASRVYNEQFF. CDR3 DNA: TGTGCCAGCAGGGTGTACAATGAGCAGTTCTTC.

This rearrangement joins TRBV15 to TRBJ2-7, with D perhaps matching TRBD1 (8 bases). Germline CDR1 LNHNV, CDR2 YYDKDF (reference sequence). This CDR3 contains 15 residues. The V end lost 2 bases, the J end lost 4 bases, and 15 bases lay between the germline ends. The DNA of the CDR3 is TGTGCCACCAGCAGATTACAGGGGGGGGTATACGAGCAGTACTTC. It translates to CATSRLQGGVYEQYF.

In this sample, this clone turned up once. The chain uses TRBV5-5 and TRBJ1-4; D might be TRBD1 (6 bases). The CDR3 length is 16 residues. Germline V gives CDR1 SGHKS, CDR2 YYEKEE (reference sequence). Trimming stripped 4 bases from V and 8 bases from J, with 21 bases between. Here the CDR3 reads CASSDGQSPRGEKLFF. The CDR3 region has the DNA TGTGCCAGCAGCGATGGACAGTCCCCACGCGGCGAAAAACTGTTTTTT. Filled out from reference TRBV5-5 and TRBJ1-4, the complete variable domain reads DAGVTQSPTHLIKTRGQQVTLRCSPISGHKSVSWYQQVLGQGPQFIFQYYEKEERGRGNFPDRFSARQFPNYSSELNVNALLLGDSALYLCASSDGQSPRGEKLFFGSGTQLSVL.

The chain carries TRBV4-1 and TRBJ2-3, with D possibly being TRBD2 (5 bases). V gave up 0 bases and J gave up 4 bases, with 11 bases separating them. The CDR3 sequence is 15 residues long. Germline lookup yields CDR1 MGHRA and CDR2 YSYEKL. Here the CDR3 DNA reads TGCGCCAGCAGCCAAGACGAGGGAGACGCAGATACGCAGTATTTT. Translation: CASSQDEGDADTQYF.

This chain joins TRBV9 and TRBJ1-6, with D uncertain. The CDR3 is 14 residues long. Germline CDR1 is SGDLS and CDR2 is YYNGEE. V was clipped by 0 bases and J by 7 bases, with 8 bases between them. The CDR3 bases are TGTGCCAGCAGCGTAGCCCCCGGGAATTCACCCCTCCACTTT. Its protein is CASSVAPGNSPLHF. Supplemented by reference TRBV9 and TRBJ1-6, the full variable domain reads DSGVTQTPKHLITATGQRVTLRCSPRSGDLSVYWYQQSLDQGLQFLIQYYNGEERAKGNILERFSAQQFPDLHSELNLSSLELGDSALYFCASSVAPGNSPLHFGNGTRLTVT.

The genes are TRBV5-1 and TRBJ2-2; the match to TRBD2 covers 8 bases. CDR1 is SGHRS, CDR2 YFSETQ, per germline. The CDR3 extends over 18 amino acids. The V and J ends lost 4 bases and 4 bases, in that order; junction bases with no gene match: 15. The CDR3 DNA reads TGCGCCAGCAGCAAGGGACGGGAGGGAAGTATACGCACCGGGGAGCTGTTTTTT. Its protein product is CASSKGREGSIRTGELFF.

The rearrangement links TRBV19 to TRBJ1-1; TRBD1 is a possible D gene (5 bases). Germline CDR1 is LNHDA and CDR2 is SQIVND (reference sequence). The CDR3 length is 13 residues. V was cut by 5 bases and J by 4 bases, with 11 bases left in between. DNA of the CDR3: TGTGCCAGTAGTTTTCCAGGGAGCACTGAAGCTTTCTTT. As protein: CASSFPGSTEAFF.

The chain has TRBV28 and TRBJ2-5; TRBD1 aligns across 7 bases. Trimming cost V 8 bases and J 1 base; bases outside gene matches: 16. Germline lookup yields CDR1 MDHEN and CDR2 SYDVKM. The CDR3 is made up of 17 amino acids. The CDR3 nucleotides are TGTGCCAGCCCGAATGGTCAGGGGGTAAGGGGCCAAGAGACCCAGTACTTC. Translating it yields CASPNGQGVRGQETQYF.

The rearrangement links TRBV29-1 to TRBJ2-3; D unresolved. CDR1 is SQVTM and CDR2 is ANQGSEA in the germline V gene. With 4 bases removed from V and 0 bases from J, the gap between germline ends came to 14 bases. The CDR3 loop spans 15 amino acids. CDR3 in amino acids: CSVGDSTPSTDTQYF. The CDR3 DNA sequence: TGCAGCGTTGGGGATAGTACCCCTAGCACAGATACGCAGTATTTT.

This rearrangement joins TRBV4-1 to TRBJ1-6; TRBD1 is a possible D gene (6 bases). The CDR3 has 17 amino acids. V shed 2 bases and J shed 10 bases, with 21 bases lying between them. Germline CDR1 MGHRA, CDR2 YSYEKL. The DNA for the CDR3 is TGCGCCAGCAGCCAACCTCTATCGGGCAGGGGAGTATCACCCCTCCACTTT. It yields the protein CASSQPLSGRGVSPLHF.

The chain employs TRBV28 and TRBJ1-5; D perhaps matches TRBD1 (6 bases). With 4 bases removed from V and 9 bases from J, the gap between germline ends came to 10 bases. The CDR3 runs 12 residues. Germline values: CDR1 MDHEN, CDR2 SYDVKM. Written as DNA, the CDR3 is TGTGCCAGCAGTTCACAGGGTTTGCCCCAGCATTTT. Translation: CASSSQGLPQHF. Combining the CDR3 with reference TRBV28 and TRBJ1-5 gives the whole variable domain DVKVTQSSRYLVKRTGEKVFLECVQDMDHENMFWYRQDPGLGLRLIYFSYDVKMKEKGDIPEGYSVSREKKERFSLILESASTNQTSMYLCASSSQGLPQHFGDGTRLSIL.

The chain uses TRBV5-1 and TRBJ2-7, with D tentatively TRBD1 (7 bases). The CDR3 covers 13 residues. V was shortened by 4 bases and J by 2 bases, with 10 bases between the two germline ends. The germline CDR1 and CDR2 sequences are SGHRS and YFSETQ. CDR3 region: CASSAGQTYEQYF. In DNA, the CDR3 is TGCGCCAGCAGCGCGGGACAGACCTACGAGCAGTACTTC.

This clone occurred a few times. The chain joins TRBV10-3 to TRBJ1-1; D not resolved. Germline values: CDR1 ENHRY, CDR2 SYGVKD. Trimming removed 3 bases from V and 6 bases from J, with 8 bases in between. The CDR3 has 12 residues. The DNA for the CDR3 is TGTGCCATCAGTGACAAGGCCGCTGAAGCTTTCTTT. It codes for CAISDKAAEAFF.